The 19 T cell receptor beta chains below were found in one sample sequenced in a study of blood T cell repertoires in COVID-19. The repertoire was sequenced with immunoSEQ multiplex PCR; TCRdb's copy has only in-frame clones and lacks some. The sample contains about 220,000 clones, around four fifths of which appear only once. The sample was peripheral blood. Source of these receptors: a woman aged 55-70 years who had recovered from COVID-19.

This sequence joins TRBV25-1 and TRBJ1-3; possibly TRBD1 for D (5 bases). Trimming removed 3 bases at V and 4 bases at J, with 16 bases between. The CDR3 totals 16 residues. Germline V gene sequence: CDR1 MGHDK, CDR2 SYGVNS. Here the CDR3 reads CASSESGETKGNTIYF. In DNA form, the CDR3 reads TGTGCCAGCAGTGAGTCGGGGGAGACAAAGGGAAACACCATATATTTT. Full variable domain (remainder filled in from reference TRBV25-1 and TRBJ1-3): EADIYQTPRYLVIGTGKKITLECSQTMGHDKMYWYQQDPGMELHLIHYSYGVNSTEKGDLSSESTVSRIRTEHFPLTLESARPSHTSQYLCASSESGETKGNTIYFGEGSWLTVV.

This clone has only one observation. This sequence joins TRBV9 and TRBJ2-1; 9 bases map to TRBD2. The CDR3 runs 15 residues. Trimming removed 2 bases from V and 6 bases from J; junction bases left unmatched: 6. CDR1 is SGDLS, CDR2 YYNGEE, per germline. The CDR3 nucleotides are TGTGCCAGCAGCGTGGCGGGGGGGCCGTTCAATGAGCAGTTCTTC. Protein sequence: CASSVAGGPFNEQFF.

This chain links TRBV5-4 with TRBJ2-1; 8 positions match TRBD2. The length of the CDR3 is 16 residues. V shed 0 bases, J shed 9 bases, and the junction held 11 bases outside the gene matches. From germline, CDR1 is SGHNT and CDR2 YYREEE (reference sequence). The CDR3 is CASSLGGRLAGSEQFF. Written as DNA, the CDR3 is TGTGCCAGCAGCTTGGGGGGTCGATTAGCGGGGAGTGAGCAGTTCTTC.

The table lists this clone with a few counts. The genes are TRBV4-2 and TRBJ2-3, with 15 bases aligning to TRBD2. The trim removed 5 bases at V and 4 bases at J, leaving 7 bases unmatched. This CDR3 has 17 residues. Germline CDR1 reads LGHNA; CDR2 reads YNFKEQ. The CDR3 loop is CASSVRTSGGAPDTQYF. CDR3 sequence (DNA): TGTGCCAGCAGCGTTCGGACTAGCGGGGGGGCTCCAGATACGCAGTATTTT.

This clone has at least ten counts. The CDR3 here is CASSQTGFYGYTF. The DNA for the CDR3 is TGTGCCAGCAGCCAGACAGGGTTCTATGGCTACACCTTC. This chain connects TRBV5-4 to TRBJ1-2; 7 bases match TRBD1. The V gene's germline CDR1 is SGHNT and CDR2 YYREEE (reference sequence). The CDR3 length is 13 residues. The V segment lost 4 bases and the J segment 4 bases; nucleotides outside the gene matches: 4.

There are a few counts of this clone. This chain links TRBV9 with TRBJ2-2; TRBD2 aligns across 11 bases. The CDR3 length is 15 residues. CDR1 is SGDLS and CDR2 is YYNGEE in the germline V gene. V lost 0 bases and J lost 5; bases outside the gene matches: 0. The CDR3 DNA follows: TGTGCCAGCAGCGTAGCTAGCGGGGGGACCGGGGAGCTGTTTTTT. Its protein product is CASSVASGGTGELFF. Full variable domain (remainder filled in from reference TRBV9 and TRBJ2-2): DSGVTQTPKHLITATGQRVTLRCSPRSGDLSVYWYQQSLDQGLQFLIQYYNGEERAKGNILERFSAQQFPDLHSELNLSSLELGDSALYFCASSVASGGTGELFFGEGSRLTVL.

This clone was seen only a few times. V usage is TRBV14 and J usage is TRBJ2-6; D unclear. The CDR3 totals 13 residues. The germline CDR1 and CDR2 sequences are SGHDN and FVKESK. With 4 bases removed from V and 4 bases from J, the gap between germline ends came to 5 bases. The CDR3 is CASSPFGANVLTF. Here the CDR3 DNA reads TGTGCCAGCAGCCCCTTCGGGGCCAACGTCCTGACTTTC.

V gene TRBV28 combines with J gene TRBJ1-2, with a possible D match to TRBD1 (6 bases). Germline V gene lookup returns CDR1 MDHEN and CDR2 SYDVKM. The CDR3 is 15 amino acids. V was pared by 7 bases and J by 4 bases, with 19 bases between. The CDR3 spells CASKEGGGTIYGYTF. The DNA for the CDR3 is TGTGCCAGCAAGGAGGGAGGGGGGACAATCTATGGCTACACCTTC.

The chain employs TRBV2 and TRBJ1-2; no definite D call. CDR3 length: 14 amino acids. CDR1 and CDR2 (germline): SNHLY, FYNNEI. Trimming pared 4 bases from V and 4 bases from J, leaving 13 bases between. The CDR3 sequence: CASSGPGRFYGYTF. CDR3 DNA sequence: TGTGCCAGCAGTGGGCCAGGCCGATTCTATGGCTACACCTTC.

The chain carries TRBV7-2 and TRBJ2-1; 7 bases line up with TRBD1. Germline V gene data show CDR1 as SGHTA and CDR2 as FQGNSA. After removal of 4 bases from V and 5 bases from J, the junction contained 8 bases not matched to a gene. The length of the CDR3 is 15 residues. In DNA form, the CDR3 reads TGTGCCAGCAGCTCAAGACAGGGTATCCACAATGAGCAGTTCTTC. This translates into CASSSRQGIHNEQFF.

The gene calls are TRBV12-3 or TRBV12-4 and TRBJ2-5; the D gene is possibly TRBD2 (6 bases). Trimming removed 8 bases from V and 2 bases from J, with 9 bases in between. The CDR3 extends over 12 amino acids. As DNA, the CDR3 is TGTGCCAGCTCCCGGGGGCAAGAGACCCAGTACTTC. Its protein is CASSRGQETQYF.

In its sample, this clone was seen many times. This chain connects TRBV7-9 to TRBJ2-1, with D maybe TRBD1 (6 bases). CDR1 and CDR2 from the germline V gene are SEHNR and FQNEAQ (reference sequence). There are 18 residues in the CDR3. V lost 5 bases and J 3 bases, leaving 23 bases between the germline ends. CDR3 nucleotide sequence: TGTGCCAGCAGCACGACAGGTAAAACTAAGAAAGGCTACAATGAGCAGTTCTTC. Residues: CASSTTGKTKKGYNEQFF.

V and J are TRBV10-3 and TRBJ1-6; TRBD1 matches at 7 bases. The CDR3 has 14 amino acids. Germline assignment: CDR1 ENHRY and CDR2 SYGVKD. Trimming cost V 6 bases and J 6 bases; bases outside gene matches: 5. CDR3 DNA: TGTGCCATCAGGCCGGGACAGATTAATTCACCCCTCCACTTT. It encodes CAIRPGQINSPLHF.

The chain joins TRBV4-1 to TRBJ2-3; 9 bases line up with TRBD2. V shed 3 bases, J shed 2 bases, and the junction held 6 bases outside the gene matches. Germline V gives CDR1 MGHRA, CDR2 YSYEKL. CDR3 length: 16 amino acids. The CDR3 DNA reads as TGCGCCAGCAGCCAGCAGCGGGGGGCCGCCACAGATACGCAGTATTTT. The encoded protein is CASSQQRGAATDTQYF.

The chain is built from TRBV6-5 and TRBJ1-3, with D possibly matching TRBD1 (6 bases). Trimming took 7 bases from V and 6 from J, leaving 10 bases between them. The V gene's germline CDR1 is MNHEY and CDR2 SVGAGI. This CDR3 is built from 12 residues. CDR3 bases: TGTGCCAGCAAAAACAGGGCAAACACCATATATTTT. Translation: CASKNRANTIYF.

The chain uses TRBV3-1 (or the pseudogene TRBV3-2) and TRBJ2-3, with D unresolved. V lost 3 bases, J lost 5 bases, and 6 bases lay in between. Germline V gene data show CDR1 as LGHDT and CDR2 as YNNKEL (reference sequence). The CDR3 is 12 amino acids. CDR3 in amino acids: CASSQRGDTQYF. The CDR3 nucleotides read TGTGCCAGCAGCCAGAGAGGAGATACGCAGTATTTT.

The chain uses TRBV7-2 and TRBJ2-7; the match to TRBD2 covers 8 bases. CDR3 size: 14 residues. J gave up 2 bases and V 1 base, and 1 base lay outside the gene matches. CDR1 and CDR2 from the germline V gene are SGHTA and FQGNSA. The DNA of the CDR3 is TGTGCCAGCAGCTTAGTCGGGGGGGCCTACGAGCAGTACTTC. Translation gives CASSLVGGAYEQYF.

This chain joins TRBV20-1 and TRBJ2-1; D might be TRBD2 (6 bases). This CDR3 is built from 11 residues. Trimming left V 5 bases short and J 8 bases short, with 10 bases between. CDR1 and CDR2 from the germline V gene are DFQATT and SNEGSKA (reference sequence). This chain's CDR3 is CSAGGAHEQFF. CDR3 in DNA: TGCAGTGCTGGCGGGGCCCATGAGCAGTTCTTC.

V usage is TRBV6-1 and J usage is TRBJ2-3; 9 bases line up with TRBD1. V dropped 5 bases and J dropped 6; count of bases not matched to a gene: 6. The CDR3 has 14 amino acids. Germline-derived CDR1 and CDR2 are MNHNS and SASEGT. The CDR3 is CASSSTDRGDTQYF. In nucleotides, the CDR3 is TGTGCCAGCAGTTCAACCGACAGGGGGGATACGCAGTATTTT.